Here is one T cell receptor beta chain with its context. Assay used: immunoSEQ multiplex PCR; TCRdb lists only in-frame clones, some missing. This repertoire shows around 22,000 clones, around 95% found once; its top ten account for over 8%. The data originate from a study of T cells in tuberculosis. The specimen sequenced was PBMCs. This TCR derives from a donor aged 10 to 29 with latent tuberculosis or without tuberculosis infection.

DNA of the CDR3: TGTGCCAGCAGTTTTCGCTCTGGAAACACCATATATTTT. The encoded protein is CASSFRSGNTIYF. This sequence joins TRBV27 and TRBJ1-3; D remains ambiguous. The V end lost 3 bases, the J end lost 0 bases, and 3 bases lay between the germline ends. Germline V gene sequence: CDR1 MNHEY, CDR2 SMNVEV (reference sequence). The CDR3 is 13 amino acids.